The 18 T cell receptor beta chains in this list originate from one sample, sequenced in a study of blood T cell repertoires in COVID-19. Profiled with immunoSEQ multiplex PCR; TCRdb holds only in-frame clones, not every one. The sample holds around 23,000 clones, about four fifths seen once. Source material: peripheral blood. The receptor set was obtained from a human donor in a cohort sampled during active COVID-19.

The chain combines TRBV20-1 with TRBJ2-1; 11 positions match TRBD1. The germline V gene has CDR1 DFQATT and CDR2 SNEGSKA (reference sequence). CDR3 length: 16 amino acids. With V trimmed by 4 bases and J by 0 bases, 5 bases remained unmatched. The CDR3 DNA is TGCAGTGCTAATGAGGGACAGGGGGTCTCCTACAATGAGCAGTTCTTC. It translates to CSANEGQGVSYNEQFF.

The gene calls are TRBV29-1 and TRBJ1-2; a possible D gene is TRBD1 (5 bases). Germline V lookup: CDR1 SQVTM, CDR2 ANQGSEA. Between the trimmed V and J ends, which lost 3 bases and 4 bases, there was a span of 15 bases. This CDR3 contains 14 residues. CDR3 nucleotides: TGCAGCGTTGATTTGTCGCAGGGTGGCTATGGCTACACCTTC. It codes for CSVDLSQGGYGYTF.

The chain carries TRBV11-2 and TRBJ2-1, with D unclear. The CDR3 is 15 amino acids. Deletions cut 4 bases from V and 5 bases from J, with 15 bases between. The germline V gene encodes CDR1 SGHAT and CDR2 FQNNGV. The CDR3 loop reads CASSSPARLDNEQFF. The CDR3 nucleotides are TGTGCCAGCAGCTCACCAGCGAGGCTAGACAATGAGCAGTTCTTC. The whole variable domain, remainder taken from reference TRBV11-2 and TRBJ2-1, is EAGVAQSPRYKIIEKRQSVAFWCNPISGHATLYWYQQILGQGPKLLIQFQNNGVVDDSQLPKDRFSAERLKGVDSTLKIQPAKLEDSAVYLCASSSPARLDNEQFFGPGTRLTVL.

The chain carries TRBV6-5 and TRBJ1-2; 11 nucleotides align to TRBD1. The trim removed 1 base at V and 6 bases at J, leaving 4 bases unmatched. CDR1 is MNHEY and CDR2 is SVGAGI in the germline V gene. The CDR3 loop spans 15 amino acids. The CDR3: CASSYYRDRGDGYTF. In DNA form, the CDR3 reads TGTGCCAGCAGTTACTACCGGGACAGGGGGGATGGCTACACCTTC.

CDR3 region: CASSSAHRGRNPVETQYF. Here the CDR3 DNA reads TGTGCCAGCAGCTCCGCCCACAGGGGCCGGAATCCAGTAGAGACCCAGTACTTC. The chain carries TRBV11-2 and TRBJ2-5; 7 positions agree with TRBD1. V dropped 4 bases and J dropped 4; count of bases not matched to a gene: 18. Germline loops: CDR1 SGHAT, CDR2 FQNNGV. The CDR3 length is 18 residues.

This clone has only a few counts. The chain couples TRBV6-5 to TRBJ2-5; 11 bases are shared with TRBD1. This CDR3 has 15 residues. The germline gives CDR1 MNHEY, CDR2 SVGAGI. V dropped 8 bases and J dropped 4; count of bases not matched to a gene: 9. CDR3 amino acids: CASLRDRGMPETQYF. The CDR3 DNA is TGTGCCAGCCTCCGGGACAGGGGGATGCCAGAGACCCAGTACTTC.

This clone was recorded a few times. This chain joins TRBV11-2 and TRBJ1-3; the match to TRBD1 covers 7 bases. CDR1 SGHAT and CDR2 FQNNGV come from the germline V gene. V lost 5 bases and J lost 0; bases outside the gene matches: 10. The CDR3 is made up of 17 amino acids. CDR3 sequence (DNA): TGTGCCAGCAGCCCCTACTACAGGGGCCTCTCTGGAAACACCATATATTTT. Translation gives CASSPYYRGLSGNTIYF.

This chain links TRBV14 with TRBJ1-2, with 7 bases fitting TRBD1. Germline V gene data show CDR1 as SGHDN and CDR2 as FVKESK. V was clipped by 1 base and J by 4 bases; unmatched bases: 9. This CDR3 is 16 amino acids long. CDR3 region: CASSQVGTELRYGYTF. CDR3 coding DNA: TGTGCCAGCAGCCAAGTTGGGACAGAACTACGCTATGGCTACACCTTC.

The gene calls are TRBV12-3 or TRBV12-4 and TRBJ2-7; D is unclear. V lost 0 bases, J lost 4 bases, and 4 bases lay in between. The CDR3 spans 12 residues. This CDR3 is CASSLAAYEQYF. The CDR3 bases are TGTGCCAGCAGTTTAGCAGCTTACGAGCAGTACTTC.

V gene TRBV5-5 combines with J gene TRBJ2-6, with 9 bases fitting TRBD2. Per germline, CDR1 SGHKS and CDR2 YYEKEE (reference sequence). Trimming cost V 0 bases and J 0 bases; bases outside gene matches: 4. This CDR3 spans 18 amino acids. This CDR3 reads CASSLAASGASGANVLTF. Here the CDR3 DNA reads TGTGCCAGCAGCTTGGCGGCTAGCGGGGCCTCTGGGGCCAACGTCCTGACTTTC.

J is TRBJ1-1 and V is TRBV6-6; the D gene is possibly TRBD1 (5 bases). This CDR3 comprises 11 residues. The V gene lost 7 bases and the J gene lost 6 bases, with 9 bases spanning the gap. Germline V gene sequence: CDR1 MNHNY, CDR2 SVGAGI (reference sequence). The CDR3 DNA is TGTGCCAGCACGGGGGACGCTGAAGCTTTCTTT. Translating it yields CASTGDAEAFF.

This clone was seen a single time. The V and J genes are TRBV25-1 and TRBJ2-3; TRBD1 is a possible D gene (7 bases). V lost 5 bases, J lost 5 bases, and 17 bases lay in between. CDR1 is MGHDK, CDR2 SYGVNS, per germline. The CDR3 contains 15 residues. CDR3 in amino acids: CASSHLRGVGDTQYF. The CDR3 DNA reads as TGTGCCAGCAGTCACCTCAGGGGGGTTGGAGATACGCAGTATTTT. The full variable domain, in which reference TRBV25-1 and TRBJ2-3 provide the parts outside the CDR3, is EADIYQTPRYLVIGTGKKITLECSQTMGHDKMYWYQQDPGMELHLIHYSYGVNSTEKGDLSSESTVSRIRTEHFPLTLESARPSHTSQYLCASSHLRGVGDTQYFGPGTRLTVL.

J is TRBJ1-6 and V is TRBV28; the D is unclear. With 9 bases removed from V and 0 bases from J, the gap between germline ends came to 6 bases. CDR3 length equals 13 residues. Germline loops: CDR1 MDHEN, CDR2 SYDVKM. The CDR3 spells CASLSSYNSPLHF. CDR3 bases: TGTGCCAGTTTGAGCTCCTATAATTCACCCCTCCACTTT.

The CDR3 DNA is TGTGCCAGTAGTATAGATCTCCCAGGGGGCAATGAGCAGTTCTTC. It yields the protein CASSIDLPGGNEQFF. The chain carries TRBV19 and TRBJ2-1; 7 nucleotides line up with TRBD1. After removal of 0 bases from V and 6 bases from J, the junction contained 5 bases not matched to a gene. CDR1 and CDR2 from the germline V gene are LNHDA and SQIVND (reference sequence). The CDR3 sequence is 15 residues long.

This sequence joins TRBV6-5 and TRBJ1-1, with 10 bases aligning to TRBD1. The J segment lost 4 bases and the V segment lost 3 bases, leaving 2 bases of the junction unmatched. This CDR3 contains 14 residues. Germline-derived CDR1 and CDR2 are MNHEY and SVGAGI. The DNA for the CDR3 is TGTGCCAGCAGTTATCGGACAGGGGGCACTGAAGCTTTCTTT. As protein: CASSYRTGGTEAFF.

The rearrangement uses TRBV6-6 and TRBJ1-5; D might be TRBD1 (5 bases). V lost 4 bases and J 5 bases, leaving 6 bases between the germline ends. This CDR3 has 12 residues. CDR1 MNHNY and CDR2 SVGAGI come from the germline V gene (reference sequence). CDR3 sequence: CASSLTDQPQHF. The CDR3 coding sequence is TGTGCCAGCAGTTTGACAGATCAGCCCCAGCATTTT.

This CDR3 is CAISETDVNYGYTF. The DNA of the CDR3 is TGTGCCATCAGTGAGACAGATGTTAACTATGGCTACACCTTC. The chain combines TRBV10-3 with TRBJ1-2, with unresolved D. Germline lookup yields CDR1 ENHRY and CDR2 SYGVKD. This CDR3 contains 14 residues. Trimming left V 2 bases short and J 1 base short, with 8 bases between.

The chain couples TRBV7-2 to TRBJ1-2, with 12 bases aligning to TRBD1. The junction had 13 bases not matched to a gene; V was cut back by 2 bases and J by 6 bases. CDR3 length: 18 amino acids. Germline CDR1 SGHTA, CDR2 FQGNSA. The CDR3: CASSLTTGTGGEIHGYTF. The CDR3 nucleotides read TGTGCCAGCAGCTTAACAACCGGGACAGGGGGCGAAATTCATGGCTACACCTTC.